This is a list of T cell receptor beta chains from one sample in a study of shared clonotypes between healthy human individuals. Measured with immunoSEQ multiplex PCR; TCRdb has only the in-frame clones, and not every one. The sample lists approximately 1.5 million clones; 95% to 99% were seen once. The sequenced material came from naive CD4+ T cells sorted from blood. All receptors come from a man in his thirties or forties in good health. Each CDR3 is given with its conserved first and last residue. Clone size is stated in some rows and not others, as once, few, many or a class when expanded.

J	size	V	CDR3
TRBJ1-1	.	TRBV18	CASSPPDNREAFF
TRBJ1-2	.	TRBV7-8	CASSQTGNYGYTF
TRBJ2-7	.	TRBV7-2	CASSLFSDAYEQYF
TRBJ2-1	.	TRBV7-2	CASSLSPYNEQFF
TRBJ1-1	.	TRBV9	CASSVVGMNTEAFF
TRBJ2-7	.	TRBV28	CASSLLGVYEQYF
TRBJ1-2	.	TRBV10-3	CAITSGREDGYTF
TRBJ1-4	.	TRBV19	CASNRGRGNEKLFF
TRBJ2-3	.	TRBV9	CASSVLGASTDTQYF
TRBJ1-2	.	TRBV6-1	CASREDRERRGYTF
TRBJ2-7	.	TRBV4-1	CASSKTSGRAAYEQYF
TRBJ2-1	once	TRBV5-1	CASSVIAGTLGGNEQFF
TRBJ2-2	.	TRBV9	CASTLTGVTGELFF
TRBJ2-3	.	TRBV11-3	CASSSRTGKAGGPRTDTQYF
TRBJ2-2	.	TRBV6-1	CASNTDRASAGELFF
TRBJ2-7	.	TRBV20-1	CSARSNEQYF
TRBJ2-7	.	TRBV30	CAWSGDKYEQYF
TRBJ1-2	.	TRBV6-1	CASSRDRGLGYTF
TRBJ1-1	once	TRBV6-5	CASSYSITTMNTEAFF
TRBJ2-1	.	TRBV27	CASIAAGLKFNEQFF
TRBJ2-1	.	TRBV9	CASSGTRIKGNEQFF
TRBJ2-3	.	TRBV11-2	CASSSRSGRLGDTQYF
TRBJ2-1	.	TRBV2	CASSETWVGNEQFF
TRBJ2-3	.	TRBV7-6	CASSSGLDSDTQYF
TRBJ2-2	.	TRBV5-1	CASSLAARVSGELFF
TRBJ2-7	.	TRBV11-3	CASSLGPIYEQYF
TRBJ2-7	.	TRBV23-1	CASSLSLNRDYSYEQYF
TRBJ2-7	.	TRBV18	CASSPAPSYEQYF
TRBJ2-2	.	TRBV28	CASRMTVGTRGELFF
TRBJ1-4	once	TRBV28	CASSPAPGEKLFF
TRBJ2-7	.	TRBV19	CASRATGTGPSYEQYF
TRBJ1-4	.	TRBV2	CASDRGVREKLFF
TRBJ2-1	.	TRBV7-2	CASSLGAGRNNEQFF
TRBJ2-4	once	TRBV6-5	CASSYSTRGAPYF
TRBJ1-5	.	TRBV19	CASSLTGTGTTRTNQPQHF
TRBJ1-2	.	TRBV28	CASTIGANYGYTF
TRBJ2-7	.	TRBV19	CASSPSFLLYEQYF
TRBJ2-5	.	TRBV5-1	CASSLEGAGQETQYF
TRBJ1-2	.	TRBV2	CASREPGQNYGYTF
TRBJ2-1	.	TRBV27	CASTLKASGRVVFYNEQFF
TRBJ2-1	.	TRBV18	CASSPPGTANEQFF
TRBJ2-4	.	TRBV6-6	CASSYSGLTGENIQYF
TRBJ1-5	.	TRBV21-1	CASSKEDQKYSNQPQHF
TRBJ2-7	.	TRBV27	CASSPRSYEQYF
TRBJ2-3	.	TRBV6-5	CASTPWAGETDTQYF
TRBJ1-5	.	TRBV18	CASSPSSGPPINQPQHF
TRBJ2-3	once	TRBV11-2	CASSLFRTSGSTDTQYF
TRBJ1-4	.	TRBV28	CASSLQGPGGYEKLFF
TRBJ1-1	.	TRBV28	CASSLPTGGPTEAFF
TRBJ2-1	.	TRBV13	CASSLLGTFSGSRNEQFF
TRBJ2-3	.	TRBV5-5	CASSSGARGGSTDTQYF
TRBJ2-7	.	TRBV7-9	CASSLGDIRSYEQYF